This T cell receptor beta chain was profiled in a study of blood T cell repertoires in COVID-19. Overall study context: Sites across the United States, Italy and Spain contributed samples from acute and convalescent COVID-19. PBMCs, B-cell-depleted T cells, or T cells provided the cDNA or gDNA that made up the material.

From germline, CDR1 is LGHDT and CDR2 YNNKEL (reference sequence). V was pared by 4 bases and J by 7 bases, with 16 bases between. The CDR3 consists of 14 residues. Per the original data handling: It was from reference gene primer amplification that nucleated cell counts were estimated. The method was immunoSEQ multiplex PCR; TCRdb's version includes in-frame clones alone and lacks a portion of them. From that table come the V and J calls and clone size; the DNA was used to work out D and trimming. Among more than 85,000 clones listed, approximately 84% were seen once. This chain joins TRBV3-1 (or the pseudogene TRBV3-2) and TRBJ1-1; tentatively, D is TRBD1 (6 bases). The clonotype originates from an elderly man with active or convalescent COVID-19. What was sequenced was peripheral blood. DNA for the CDR3: TGTGCCAGCAGCCGACAGGATTTGAGGGATGAAGCTTTCTTT. Protein: CASSRQDLRDEAFF.